Given below is one T cell receptor (beta chain) in context. The sample belongs to a study of blood T cell repertoires in COVID-19. Study-wide background: Acute and convalescent COVID-19 samples came from the United States, Italy and Spain. T cells, B-cell-depleted T cells, or PBMCs provided the cDNA or gDNA that served as material.

TCRdb keeps only in-frame clones here, not all; method: immunoSEQ multiplex PCR. The sample carries 200,000 or so clones, around 85% recorded once. V was pared by 6 bases and J by 2 bases, with 3 bases of the junction left unmatched. This CDR3 contains 13 residues. Germline lookup yields CDR1 SGHVS and CDR2 FNYEAQ. Sequences were obtained from peripheral blood. V and J are TRBV7-6 and TRBJ1-1, with 7 bases aligning to TRBD1. This TCR was sampled from a man between 65 and 85 years old with active or convalescent COVID-19. The CDR3 region has the DNA TGTGCCAGCAGGAACAGGGGTAACACTGAAGCTTTCTTT. The encoded protein is CASRNRGNTEAFF.